These 8 T cell receptor beta chains came from one sample sequenced in a study of shared clonotypes between healthy human individuals. Terminally differentiated effector memory CD45RA+ cells were left out of the naive CD8 fraction, which was CD45RO-negative and positively selected for CCR7. The repertoire was sequenced with immunoSEQ multiplex PCR; TCRdb's copy has only in-frame clones and lacks some. The table has hundreds of thousands of clones, roughly 98% seen once; the top ten hold roughly 0.29%. The sample taken for sequencing was naive CD8+ T cells sorted from blood. The receptors were sampled from a man aged 25 to 45 in good health.

The chain has TRBV6-1 and TRBJ2-2, with D possibly being TRBD2 (6 bases). The germline V gene has CDR1 MNHNS and CDR2 SASEGT. This CDR3 is 15 amino acids long. Trimming removed 7 bases at V and 0 bases at J, with 12 bases between. CDR3 region: CASKSSGSNTGELFF. The CDR3 DNA is TGTGCCAGCAAAAGTAGCGGTTCGAACACCGGGGAGCTGTTTTTT.

V usage is TRBV7-9 and J usage is TRBJ2-7; 7 bases map to TRBD1. The CDR3 is made up of 17 amino acids. The V and J ends lost 5 bases and 9 bases, in that order; junction bases with no gene match: 22. Germline CDR1 SEHNR, CDR2 FQNEAQ (reference sequence). CDR3 nucleotides: TGTGCCAGCAGCGGACAAGAGGGGGACAGAGACAGGCGGTGGCAGTACTTC. This codes for CASSGQEGDRDRRWQYF.

Here the CDR3 reads CASSVGPGGYNEQFF. CDR3 nucleotides: TGTGCCAGCAGCGTAGGGCCCGGGGGGTACAATGAGCAGTTCTTC. J is TRBJ2-1 and V is TRBV9, with 7 nucleotides matching TRBD2. Trimming took 0 bases from V and 4 from J; bases not matched to a gene: 4. Germline CDR1 and CDR2: SGDLS and YYNGEE. The CDR3 runs 15 residues. Full variable domain (outside the CDR3, taken from reference TRBV9 and TRBJ2-1): DSGVTQTPKHLITATGQRVTLRCSPRSGDLSVYWYQQSLDQGLQFLIQYYNGEERAKGNILERFSAQQFPDLHSELNLSSLELGDSALYFCASSVGPGGYNEQFFGPGTRLTVL.

The chain couples TRBV9 to TRBJ2-7; 10 nucleotides match TRBD1. V shed 4 bases and J 0 bases; nucleotides not matched to a gene: 10. This CDR3 comprises 17 residues. Germline CDR1 reads SGDLS; CDR2 reads YYNGEE. DNA for the CDR3: TGTGCCAGCAGCCTAGGGGCCGGGACAGGGGACTCCTACGAGCAGTACTTC. Translating gives CASSLGAGTGDSYEQYF.

This chain uses TRBV9 with TRBJ2-3, with D possibly TRBD1 on 5 matching bases. Germline V gene data show CDR1 as SGDLS and CDR2 as YYNGEE. V was clipped by 0 bases and J by 4 bases, with 9 bases between them. There are 14 residues in the CDR3. CDR3 protein: CASSVAGSADTQYF. The CDR3 region has the DNA TGTGCCAGCAGCGTAGCAGGGTCGGCAGATACGCAGTATTTT. The full variable domain, with the rest looked up from reference TRBV9 and TRBJ2-3, is DSGVTQTPKHLITATGQRVTLRCSPRSGDLSVYWYQQSLDQGLQFLIQYYNGEERAKGNILERFSAQQFPDLHSELNLSSLELGDSALYFCASSVAGSADTQYFGPGTRLTVL.

The J gene is TRBJ1-1, the V gene TRBV5-6, with 9 bases lining up with TRBD1. Per germline, CDR1 SGHDT and CDR2 YYEEEE. The V gene end was trimmed by 4 bases and the J gene end by 6 bases; junction bases not matched to a gene: 16. CDR3 length equals 17 residues. CDR3 bases: TGTGCCAGCAGCCGCGGGACAGGGCTGAGTGGTATGGCTGAAGCTTTCTTT. This encodes CASSRGTGLSGMAEAFF.

The rearrangement uses TRBV28 and TRBJ2-2, with no clear D. Germline V gene data show CDR1 as MDHEN and CDR2 as SYDVKM. V shed 5 bases and J shed 1 base, with 14 bases lying between them. This CDR3 has 16 residues. CDR3 region: CASSPYSELNTGELFF. CDR3 bases: TGTGCCAGCAGTCCTTATAGTGAACTGAACACCGGGGAGCTGTTTTTT.

This chain uses TRBV23-1 with TRBJ2-7; TRBD1 aligns across 10 bases. TRBV23-1 is marked as an open reading frame, function uncertain. The CDR3 is made up of 15 amino acids. Trimming at V came to 10 bases and at J to 0 bases, leaving 9 bases not matched to a gene. CDR3 in amino acids: CAIQPRDRGSYEQYF. In DNA, the CDR3 is TGCGCCATACAACCCCGGGACAGGGGCTCCTACGAGCAGTACTTC.